This T cell receptor beta chain was identified during a study of OX40 agonist ivuxolimab in advanced cancers. Study in general: The dose of intravenous ivuxolimab that patients received every 2 weeks ranged from 0.01 to 10 mg/kg. Broader study findings: There was clonal expansion of CD4+ and CD8+ blood T cells by week 6 at 0.1 to 3.0 mg/kg.

Measured with immunoSEQ multiplex PCR; TCRdb has only the in-frame clones, and not every one. The table shows 13,000 or so clones, with 75% to 95% occurring only once. Comments on this clone: Its antigen is not identified. A read error may explain this, as a much larger clone is one base away.

Trimming removed 2 bases at V and 2 bases at J, with 7 bases between. Per the germline V gene, CDR1 is PRHDT and CDR2 is FYEKMQ (reference sequence). The CDR3 contains 15 residues. The source material was CD4+ or CD8+ T cells sorted from blood, sampled in a trial of the OX40 agonist ivuxolimab. This TCR was sampled from an adult with an advanced solid tumor such as melanoma, head and neck, liver or kidney cancer. The V and J genes are TRBV13 and TRBJ2-6, with D possibly being TRBD2 (6 bases). CDR3 region: CASSLWGAGANVLTF. The CDR3 DNA follows: TGTGCCAGCAGCTTATGGGGGGCTGGGGCCAACGTCCTGACTTTC.